This T cell receptor (beta chain) was identified during a study of shared clonotypes between healthy human individuals. Findings and caveats of the study: Compared with clonotypes that all four donors shared, non-shared clonotypes had lower generation probabilities.

For this clone: Its specificity is unknown.

HIV-negative, healthy adults without recent acute infections or vaccinations were the donors. Division of CD4+ cells produced a CD45RA+ naive subset and a CD45RA-negative memory subset. The authors split each subset's genomic DNA evenly across several immunoSEQ plates. The method was immunoSEQ multiplex PCR; TCRdb's version includes in-frame clones alone and lacks a portion of them. The sample contains under 1,900,000 clones, approximately 98.5% of which appear only once. Germline-derived CDR1 and CDR2 are LNHDA and SQIVND (reference sequence). V lost 7 bases, J lost 2 bases, and 13 bases lay in between. The CDR3 runs to 14 residues.

The sequence was obtained from a man aged 25-40 years in good health. The source material was naive CD4+ T cells sorted from blood. This sample's subset: CD45RA+ positively selected. J is TRBJ2-3 and V is TRBV19; a weak D match, TRBD2 (5 bases). Written as DNA, the CDR3 is TGTGCCAGTACGGCGGGCATTATCACAGATACGCAGTATTTT. This translates into CASTAGIITDTQYF.